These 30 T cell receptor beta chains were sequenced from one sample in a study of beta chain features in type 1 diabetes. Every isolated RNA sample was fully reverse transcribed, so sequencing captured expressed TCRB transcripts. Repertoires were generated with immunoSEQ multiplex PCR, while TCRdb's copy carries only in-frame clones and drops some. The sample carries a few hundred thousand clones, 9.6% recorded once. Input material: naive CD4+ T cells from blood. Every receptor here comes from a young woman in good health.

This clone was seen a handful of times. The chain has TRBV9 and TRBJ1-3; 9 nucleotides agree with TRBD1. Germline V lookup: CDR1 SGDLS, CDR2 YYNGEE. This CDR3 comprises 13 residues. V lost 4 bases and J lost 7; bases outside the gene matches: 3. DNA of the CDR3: TGTGCCAGCAGCTTACAGGGGGCGAACACCATATATTTT. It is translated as CASSLQGANTIYF. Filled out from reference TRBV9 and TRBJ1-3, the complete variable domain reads DSGVTQTPKHLITATGQRVTLRCSPRSGDLSVYWYQQSLDQGLQFLIQYYNGEERAKGNILERFSAQQFPDLHSELNLSSLELGDSALYFCASSLQGANTIYFGEGSWLTVV.

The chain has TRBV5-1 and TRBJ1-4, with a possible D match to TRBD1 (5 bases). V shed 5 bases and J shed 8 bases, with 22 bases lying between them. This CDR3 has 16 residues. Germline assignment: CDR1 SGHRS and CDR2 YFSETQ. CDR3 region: CASSSLAGGAAEKLFF. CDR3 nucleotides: TGCGCCAGCAGTTCACTTGCGGGGGGTGCGGCGGAAAAACTGTTTTTT.

The DNA of the CDR3 is TGCGCCAGCAGCTTAAGAAGTAACAGGGGTAACTCTTCACCCCTCCACTTT. Translating gives CASSLRSNRGNSSPLHF. The chain is built from TRBV5-1 and TRBJ1-6; 7 bases are shared with TRBD1. J lost 9 bases, V lost 2 bases, and 14 bases had no gene match. Germline V lookup: CDR1 SGHRS, CDR2 YFSETQ. The CDR3 runs 17 residues.

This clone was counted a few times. The CDR3 region is CASSLWGVGGASNEQFF. For the CDR3, the DNA is TGTGCCAGCAGTTTATGGGGTGTGGGAGGTGCCAGCAATGAGCAGTTCTTC. The chain combines TRBV27 with TRBJ2-1, with TRBD2 as a possible D gene (6 bases). Germline V lookup: CDR1 MNHEY, CDR2 SMNVEV (reference sequence). The CDR3 has 17 amino acids. V lost 1 base to trimming and J lost 6 bases, with 19 bases between them.

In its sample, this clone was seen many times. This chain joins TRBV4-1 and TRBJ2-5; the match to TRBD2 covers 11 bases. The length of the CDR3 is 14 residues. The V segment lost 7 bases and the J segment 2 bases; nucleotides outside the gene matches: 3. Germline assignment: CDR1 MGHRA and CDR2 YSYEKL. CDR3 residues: CASKTSGAQETQYF. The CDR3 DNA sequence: TGCGCCAGCAAGACTAGCGGGGCGCAAGAGACCCAGTACTTC.

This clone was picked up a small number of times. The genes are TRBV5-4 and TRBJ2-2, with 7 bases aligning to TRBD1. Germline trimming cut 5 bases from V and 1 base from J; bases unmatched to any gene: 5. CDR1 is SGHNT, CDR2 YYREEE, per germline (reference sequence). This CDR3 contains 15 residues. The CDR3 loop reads CASSQTGLNTGELFF. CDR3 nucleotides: TGTGCCAGCAGTCAGACAGGGTTGAACACCGGGGAGCTGTTTTTT.

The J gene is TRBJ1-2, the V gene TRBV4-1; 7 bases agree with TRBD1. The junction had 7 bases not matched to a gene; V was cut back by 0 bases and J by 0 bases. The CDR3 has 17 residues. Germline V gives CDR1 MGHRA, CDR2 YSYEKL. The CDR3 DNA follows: TGCGCCAGCAGCCAAGATCTCCGGGACAGAGCTAACTATGGCTACACCTTC. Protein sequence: CASSQDLRDRANYGYTF.

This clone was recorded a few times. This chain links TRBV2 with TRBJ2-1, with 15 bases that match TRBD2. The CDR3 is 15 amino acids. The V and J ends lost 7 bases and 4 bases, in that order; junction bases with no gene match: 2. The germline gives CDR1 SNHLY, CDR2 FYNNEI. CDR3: CASTGLAGGYNEQFF. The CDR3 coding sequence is TGTGCCAGCACCGGACTAGCGGGAGGGTACAATGAGCAGTTCTTC.

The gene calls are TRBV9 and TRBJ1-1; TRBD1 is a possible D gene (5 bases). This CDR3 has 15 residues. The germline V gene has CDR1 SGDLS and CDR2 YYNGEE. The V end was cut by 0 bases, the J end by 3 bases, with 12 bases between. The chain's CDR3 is CASSVEVGRDTEAFF. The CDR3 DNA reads TGTGCCAGCAGCGTAGAAGTGGGGCGAGACACTGAAGCTTTCTTT.

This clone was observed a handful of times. Here the CDR3 DNA reads TGTGCCAGCATCCGGGACAGGGGGCGCGATGACCCTGAAGCTTTCTTT. It encodes CASIRDRGRDDPEAFF. The V and J genes are TRBV2 and TRBJ1-1; 12 nucleotides match TRBD1. The CDR3 runs 16 residues. Unmatched junction bases numbered 12, after V lost 7 bases and J lost 6 bases. In germline, CDR1 is SNHLY, CDR2 FYNNEI. Looking up the rest from reference TRBV2 and TRBJ1-1 gives the full variable domain: EPEVTQTPSHQVTQMGQEVILRCVPISNHLYFYWYRQILGQKVEFLVSFYNNEISEKSEIFDDQFSVERPDGSNFTLKIRSTKLEDSAMYFCASIRDRGRDDPEAFFGQGTRLTVV.

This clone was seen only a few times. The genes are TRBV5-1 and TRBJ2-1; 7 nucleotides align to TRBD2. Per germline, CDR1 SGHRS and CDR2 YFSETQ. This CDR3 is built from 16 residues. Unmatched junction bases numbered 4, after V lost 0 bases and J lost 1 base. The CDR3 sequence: CASSLGSGPSYNEQFF. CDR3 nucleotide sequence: TGCGCCAGCAGCTTGGGTAGCGGGCCTTCCTACAATGAGCAGTTCTTC.

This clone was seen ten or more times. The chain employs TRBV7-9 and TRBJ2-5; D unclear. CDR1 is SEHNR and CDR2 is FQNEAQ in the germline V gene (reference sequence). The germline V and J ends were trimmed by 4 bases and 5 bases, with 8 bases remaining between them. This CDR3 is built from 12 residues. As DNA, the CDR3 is TGTGCCAGCAGCTCGGGTGGGGAGACCCAGTACTTC. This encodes CASSSGGETQYF.

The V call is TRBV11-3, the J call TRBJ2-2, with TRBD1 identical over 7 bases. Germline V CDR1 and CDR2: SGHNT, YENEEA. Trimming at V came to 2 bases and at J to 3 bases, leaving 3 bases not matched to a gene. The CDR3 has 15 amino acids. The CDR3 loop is CASSLTTGHTGELFF. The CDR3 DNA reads TGTGCCAGCAGCTTAACGACAGGGCACACCGGGGAGCTGTTTTTT.

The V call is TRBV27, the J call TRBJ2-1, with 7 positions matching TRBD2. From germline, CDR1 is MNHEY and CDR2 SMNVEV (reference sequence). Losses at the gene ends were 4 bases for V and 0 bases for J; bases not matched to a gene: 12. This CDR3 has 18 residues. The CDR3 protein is CASSSGLQFPISYNEQFF. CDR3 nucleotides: TGTGCCAGCAGTTCGGGACTACAATTTCCGATCTCCTACAATGAGCAGTTCTTC.

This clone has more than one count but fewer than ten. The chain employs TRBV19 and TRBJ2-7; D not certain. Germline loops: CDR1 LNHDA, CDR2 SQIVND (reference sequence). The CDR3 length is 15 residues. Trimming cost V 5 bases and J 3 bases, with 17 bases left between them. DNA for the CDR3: TGTGCCAGTAGTCTGTCGGGTTTGCGAGGCTACGAGCAGTACTTC. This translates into CASSLSGLRGYEQYF. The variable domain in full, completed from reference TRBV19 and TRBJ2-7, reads DGGITQSPKYLFRKEGQNVTLSCEQNLNHDAMYWYRQDPGQGLRLIYYSQIVNDFQKGDIAEGYSVSREKKESFPLTVTSAQKNPTAFYLCASSLSGLRGYEQYFGPGTRLTVT.

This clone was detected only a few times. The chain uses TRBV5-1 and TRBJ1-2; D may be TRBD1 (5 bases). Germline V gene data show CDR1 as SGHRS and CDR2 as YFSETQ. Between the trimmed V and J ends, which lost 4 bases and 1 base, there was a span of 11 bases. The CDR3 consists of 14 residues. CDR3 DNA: TGCGCCAGCAGCCCAGTCAGGGATAACTATGGCTACACCTTC. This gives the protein CASSPVRDNYGYTF.

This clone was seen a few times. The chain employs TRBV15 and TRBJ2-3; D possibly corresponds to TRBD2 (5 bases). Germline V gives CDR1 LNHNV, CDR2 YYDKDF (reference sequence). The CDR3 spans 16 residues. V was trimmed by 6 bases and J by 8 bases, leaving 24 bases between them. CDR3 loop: CATSHEVRRNLFTQYF. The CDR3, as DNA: TGTGCCACCAGTCACGAAGTGCGGAGGAACCTTTTTACGCAGTATTTT. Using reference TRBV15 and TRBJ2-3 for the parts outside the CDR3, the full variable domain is DAMVIQNPRYQVTQFGKPVTLSCSQTLNHNVMYWYQQKSSQAPKLLFHYYDKDFNNEADTPDNFQSRRPNTSFCFLDIRSPGLGDTAMYLCATSHEVRRNLFTQYFGPGTRLTVL.

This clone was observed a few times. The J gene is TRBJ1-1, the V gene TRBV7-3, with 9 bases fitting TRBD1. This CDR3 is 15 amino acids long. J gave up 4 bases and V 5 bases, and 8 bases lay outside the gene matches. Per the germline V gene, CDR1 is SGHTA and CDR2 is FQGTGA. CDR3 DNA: TGTGCCAGCAGCCAAACAGGGGGCAGGGGCACTGAAGCTTTCTTT. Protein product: CASSQTGGRGTEAFF.

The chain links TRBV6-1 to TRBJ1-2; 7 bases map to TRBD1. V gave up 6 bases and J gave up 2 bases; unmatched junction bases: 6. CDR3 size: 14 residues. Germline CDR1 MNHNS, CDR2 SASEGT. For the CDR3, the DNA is TGTGCCAGCAGGGCCGGGACAGTGAACTATGGCTACACCTTC. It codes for CASRAGTVNYGYTF.

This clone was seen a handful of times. DNA for the CDR3: TGTGCCAGCAGCTCCCCTGGACAGGGGTGGGGGCTGGAGCAGTACTTC. As protein: CASSSPGQGWGLEQYF. The J gene is TRBJ2-7, the V gene TRBV25-1; 9 nucleotides agree with TRBD1. The CDR3 covers 16 residues. The germline gives CDR1 MGHDK, CDR2 SYGVNS. Trimming at V came to 6 bases and at J to 7 bases, leaving 16 bases not matched to a gene.

The CDR3 reads CSAPIETQYF. CDR3 bases: TGCAGTGCTCCTATAGAGACCCAGTACTTC. The chain employs TRBV20-1 and TRBJ2-5; the D is unclear. CDR1 DFQATT and CDR2 SNEGSKA come from the germline V gene (reference sequence). V lost 5 bases to trimming and J lost 4 bases, with 5 bases between them. This CDR3 region has 10 residues.

The CDR3 region has the DNA TGTGCCAGTAGTATAGGTGGGGGGATTGGGGCCAACGTCCTGACTTTC. This translates into CASSIGGGIGANVLTF. The chain recombines TRBV19 with TRBJ2-6, with D possibly being TRBD2 (6 bases). Germline V gene data show CDR1 as LNHDA and CDR2 as SQIVND (reference sequence). V dropped 1 base and J dropped 3 bases, with 10 bases sitting between them. The CDR3 contains 16 residues.

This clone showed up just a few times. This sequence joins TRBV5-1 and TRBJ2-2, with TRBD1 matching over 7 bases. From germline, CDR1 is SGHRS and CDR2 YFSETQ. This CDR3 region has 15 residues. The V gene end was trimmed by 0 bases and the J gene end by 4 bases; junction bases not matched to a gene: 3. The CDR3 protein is CASSLGQGFTGELFF. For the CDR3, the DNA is TGCGCCAGCAGCTTGGGACAGGGTTTCACCGGGGAGCTGTTTTTT.

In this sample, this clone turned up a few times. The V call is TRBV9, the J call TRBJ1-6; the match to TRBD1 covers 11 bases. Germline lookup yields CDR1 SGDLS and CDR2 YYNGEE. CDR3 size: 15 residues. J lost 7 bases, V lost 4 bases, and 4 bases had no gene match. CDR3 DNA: TGTGCCAGCAGCCCCGGGACAGGGGGAAATTCACCCCTCCACTTT. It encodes CASSPGTGGNSPLHF.

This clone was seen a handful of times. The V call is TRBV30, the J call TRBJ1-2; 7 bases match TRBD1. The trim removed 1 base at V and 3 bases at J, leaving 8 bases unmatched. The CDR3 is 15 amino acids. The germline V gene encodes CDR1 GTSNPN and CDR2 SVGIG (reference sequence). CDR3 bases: TGTGCCTGGAGTGGGGGACAGACAGAACACTATGGCTACACCTTC. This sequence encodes CAWSGGQTEHYGYTF.

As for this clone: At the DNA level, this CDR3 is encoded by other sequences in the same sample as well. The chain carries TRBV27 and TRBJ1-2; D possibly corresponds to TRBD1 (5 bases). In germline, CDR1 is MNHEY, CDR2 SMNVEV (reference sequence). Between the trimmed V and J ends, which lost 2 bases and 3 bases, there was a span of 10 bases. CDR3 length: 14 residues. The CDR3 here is CASSLRGHDYGYTF. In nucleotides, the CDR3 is TGTGCCAGCAGTTTAAGGGGCCATGACTATGGCTACACCTTC.

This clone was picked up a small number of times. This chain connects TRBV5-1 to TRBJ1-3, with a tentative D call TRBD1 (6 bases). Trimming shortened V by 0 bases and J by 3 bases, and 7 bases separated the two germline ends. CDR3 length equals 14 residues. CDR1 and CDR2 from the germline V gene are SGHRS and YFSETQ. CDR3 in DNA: TGCGCCAGCAGCTTGGGGACAGTTGGAAACACCATATATTTT. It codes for CASSLGTVGNTIYF.

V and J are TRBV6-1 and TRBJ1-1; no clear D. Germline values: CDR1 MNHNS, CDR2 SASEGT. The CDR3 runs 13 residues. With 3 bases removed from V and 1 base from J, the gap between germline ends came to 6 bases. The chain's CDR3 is CASSDRGNTEAFF. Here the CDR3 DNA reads TGTGCCAGCAGTGATCGGGGGAACACTGAAGCTTTCTTT.

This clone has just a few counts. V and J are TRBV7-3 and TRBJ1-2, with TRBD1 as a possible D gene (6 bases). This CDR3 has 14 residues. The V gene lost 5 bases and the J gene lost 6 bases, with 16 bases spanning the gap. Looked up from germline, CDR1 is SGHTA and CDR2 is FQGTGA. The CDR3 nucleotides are TGTGCCAGCAGCCCCGAGGCAGGGGAGAATGGCTACACCTTC. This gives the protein CASSPEAGENGYTF. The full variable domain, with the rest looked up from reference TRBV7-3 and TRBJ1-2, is GAGVSQTPSNKVTEKGKYVELRCDPISGHTALYWYRQSLGQGPEFLIYFQGTGAADDSGLPNDRFFAVRPEGSVSTLKIQRTERGDSAVYLCASSPEAGENGYTFGSGTRLTVV.

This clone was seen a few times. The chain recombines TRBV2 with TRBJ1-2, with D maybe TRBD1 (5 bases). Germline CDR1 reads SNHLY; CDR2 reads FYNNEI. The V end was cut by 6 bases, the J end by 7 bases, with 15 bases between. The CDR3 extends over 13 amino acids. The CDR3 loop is CASRAAIGAGYTF. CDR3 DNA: TGTGCCAGCAGAGCCGCCATTGGGGCTGGCTACACCTTC.